A single sample is the source of the 26 T cell receptor beta chains below, sequenced in a study of T cells after posttransplantation cyclophosphamide. Here immunoSEQ multiplex PCR was the method, and the copy in TCRdb shows in-frame clones only, minus some. Altogether around 66,000 clones are present, just under 95% being singletons, with the ten largest covering about 3.1%. The sample comprised PBMCs. These receptors came from a woman aged 25 to 39 in good health and a related stem cell transplant donor.

This clone was recorded once. This chain uses TRBV7-9 with TRBJ1-1; a weak D match, TRBD1 (6 bases). The V gene lost 6 bases and the J gene lost 3 bases, with 14 bases spanning the gap. The CDR3 extends over 14 amino acids. Germline V gives CDR1 SEHNR, CDR2 FQNEAQ (reference sequence). CDR3 loop: CASSYHREDTEAFF. CDR3 bases: TGTGCCAGCAGTTACCACAGGGAGGACACTGAAGCTTTCTTT.

In its sample, this clone was seen once. This chain joins TRBV11-3 and TRBJ2-7; TRBD1 matches at 10 bases. The germline V gene encodes CDR1 SGHNT and CDR2 YENEEA. This CDR3 is 15 amino acids long. J was trimmed by 0 bases and V by 4 bases; bases with no gene match: 3. The CDR3 loop reads CASSSGTGASYEQYF. The CDR3 DNA sequence: TGTGCCAGCAGCTCCGGGACAGGGGCCTCCTACGAGCAGTACTTC.

The chain's CDR3 is CAWSQLYSATNEKLFF. The CDR3 region has the DNA TGTGCCTGGAGTCAACTATATAGCGCAACTAATGAAAAACTGTTTTTT. The chain employs TRBV30 and TRBJ1-4; D is uncertain. V lost 2 bases and J 0 bases, leaving 13 bases between the germline ends. The germline gives CDR1 GTSNPN, CDR2 SVGIG (reference sequence). The CDR3 length is 16 residues. The variable domain in full, with the rest retrieved from reference TRBV30 and TRBJ1-4, is SQTIHQWPATLVQPVGSPLSLECTVEGTSNPNLYWYRQAAGRGLQLLFYSVGIGQISSEVPQNLSASRPQDRQFILSSKKLLLSDSGFYLCAWSQLYSATNEKLFFGSGTQLSVL.

The chain links TRBV7-6 to TRBJ2-2, with TRBD2 matching 11 bases. The CDR3 extends over 15 amino acids. Germline CDR1 and CDR2: SGHVS and FNYEAQ. With V trimmed by 5 bases and J by 5 bases, 4 bases remained unmatched. The CDR3 nucleotides are TGTGCCAGCAGCGTTAGCGGGGGGGCAACCGGGGAGCTGTTTTTT. Its translation: CASSVSGGATGELFF. Based on the CDR3 plus reference TRBV7-6 and TRBJ2-2, the full variable domain is GAGVSQSPRYKVTKRGQDVALRCDPISGHVSLYWYRQALGQGPEFLTYFNYEAQQDKSGLPNDRFSAERPEGSISTLTIQRTEQRDSAMYRCASSVSGGATGELFFGEGSRLTVL.

The chain links TRBV28 to TRBJ2-3; a weak D match, TRBD1 (5 bases). Between the trimmed V and J ends, which lost 3 bases and 3 bases, there was a span of 13 bases. The CDR3 sequence is 15 residues long. Per the germline V gene, CDR1 is MDHEN and CDR2 is SYDVKM. The CDR3 here is CASSFSRQGTDTQYF. The CDR3 DNA sequence: TGTGCCAGCAGTTTTTCCCGTCAGGGTACAGATACGCAGTATTTT.

The chain links TRBV30 to TRBJ1-1, with 7 bases aligning to TRBD1. Per the germline V gene, CDR1 is GTSNPN and CDR2 is SVGIG (reference sequence). V lost 4 bases and J lost 11; bases outside the gene matches: 16. The CDR3 runs 14 residues. This CDR3 reads CAWIRPDRLTRAFF. In DNA form, the CDR3 reads TGTGCCTGGATCCGACCGGACAGGTTGACGCGGGCTTTCTTT.

V gene TRBV11-2 combines with J gene TRBJ2-2, with 9 bases aligning to TRBD1. There are 14 residues in the CDR3. CDR1 and CDR2 from the germline V gene are SGHAT and FQNNGV. J lost 7 bases, V lost 5 bases, and 5 bases had no gene match. For the CDR3, the DNA is TGTGCCAGCAGCCAGTGGACAGGGGTCGGGGAGCTGTTTTTT. Encoded protein: CASSQWTGVGELFF.

The V gene is TRBV7-2, the J gene TRBJ2-2; 8 nucleotides line up with TRBD2. There are 16 residues in the CDR3. The germline V gene encodes CDR1 SGHTA and CDR2 FQGNSA. J lost 6 bases, V lost 0 bases, and 6 bases had no gene match. The CDR3 DNA sequence: TGTGCCAGCAGCTTAGCGCGACGGGGGGGCGCCGGGGAGCTGTTTTTT. This sequence encodes CASSLARRGGAGELFF.

The rearrangement joins TRBV4-1 to TRBJ2-2; the match to TRBD1 covers 7 bases. CDR1 is MGHRA, CDR2 YSYEKL, per germline. With 4 bases clipped from V and 0 bases from J, the junction kept 5 bases outside the gene matches. The CDR3 totals 16 residues. CDR3 sequence reads: CASSLRDSANTGELFF. CDR3 bases: TGCGCCAGCAGCCTCCGGGACAGCGCGAACACCGGGGAGCTGTTTTTT.

V usage is TRBV7-2 and J usage is TRBJ1-4; no clear D. Germline V CDR1 and CDR2: SGHTA, FQGNSA. Trimming cost V 3 bases and J 0 bases, with 8 bases left between them. The CDR3 totals 15 residues. Here the CDR3 reads CASSLSGTTNEKLFF. The CDR3 coding sequence is TGTGCCAGCAGCTTGAGTGGAACAACTAATGAAAAACTGTTTTTT.

The rearrangement uses TRBV4-2 and TRBJ2-3, with TRBD2 matching over 12 bases. The germline V gene encodes CDR1 LGHNA and CDR2 YNFKEQ. The CDR3 loop spans 20 amino acids. The V and J ends lost 0 bases and 0 bases, in that order; junction bases with no gene match: 10. The CDR3 region is CASSQEVLAGGISSTDTQYF. CDR3 sequence (DNA): TGTGCCAGCAGCCAAGAGGTACTAGCGGGGGGAATCTCTAGCACAGATACGCAGTATTTT.

The chain carries TRBV7-9 and TRBJ2-4; D is possibly TRBD1 (6 bases). Germline lookup yields CDR1 SEHNR and CDR2 FQNEAQ (reference sequence). Trimming shortened V by 6 bases and J by 6 bases, and 12 bases separated the two germline ends. The CDR3 extends over 13 amino acids. In DNA form, the CDR3 reads TGTGCCAGCAGATCAAAACAGGGAAACATTCAGTACTTC. Translating gives CASRSKQGNIQYF.

This chain connects TRBV18 to TRBJ2-7, with D hard to call. CDR3 length equals 15 residues. Germline CDR1 and CDR2: KGHSH and LQKENI. The V and J ends lost 3 bases and 3 bases respectively, with 15 bases between them. CDR3 in amino acids: CASSPSTAGDYEQYF. The DNA for the CDR3 is TGTGCCAGCTCACCCTCCACCGCAGGCGACTACGAGCAGTACTTC.

This chain connects TRBV12-5 to TRBJ1-5; D may be TRBD1 (6 bases). The CDR3 is 16 amino acids. V lost 7 bases, J lost 5 bases, and 21 bases lay in between. The germline V gene has CDR1 LGHNT and CDR2 FRNRAP. The CDR3 loop is CASVRGEQADHQPQHF. The CDR3 DNA reads TGTGCTAGTGTGAGGGGGGAACAGGCCGACCATCAGCCCCAGCATTTT.

V gene TRBV19 combines with J gene TRBJ1-4; D perhaps matches TRBD1 (6 bases). Trimming shortened V by 6 bases and J by 6 bases, and 17 bases separated the two germline ends. This CDR3 spans 15 amino acids. The V gene's germline CDR1 is LNHDA and CDR2 SQIVND (reference sequence). The CDR3 DNA reads as TGTGCCAGTAGGAACGTGAGGGGGGCCGATGAAAAACTGTTTTTT. Its translation is CASRNVRGADEKLFF.

CDR3 nucleotides: TGCGCCAGCAGCCAAGTTTTGAACACCGGGGAGCTGTTTTTT. Translation gives CASSQVLNTGELFF. This chain uses TRBV4-1 with TRBJ2-2; D ambiguous. Germline V gene lookup returns CDR1 MGHRA and CDR2 YSYEKL. CDR3 length equals 14 residues. Between the trimmed V and J ends, which lost 1 base and 1 base, there was a span of 4 bases.

The rearrangement uses TRBV5-4 and TRBJ1-2; D is unresolved. The CDR3 spans 13 residues. The V and J ends lost 0 bases and 3 bases respectively, with 6 bases between them. Germline-derived CDR1 and CDR2 are SGHNT and YYREEE (reference sequence). CDR3 DNA: TGTGCCAGCAGCTTGGACAGAGACTATGGCTACACCTTC. Translated: CASSLDRDYGYTF. Full variable domain (outside the CDR3, taken from reference TRBV5-4 and TRBJ1-2): ETGVTQSPTHLIKTRGQQVTLRCSSQSGHNTVSWYQQALGQGPQFIFQYYREEENGRGNFPPRFSGLQFPNYSSELNVNALELDDSALYLCASSLDRDYGYTFGSGTRLTVV.

This clone was recorded a few times. This sequence joins TRBV5-1 and TRBJ1-3; 7 bases map to TRBD1. This CDR3 comprises 14 residues. With V trimmed by 5 bases and J by 4 bases, 6 bases remained unmatched. Germline loops: CDR1 SGHRS, CDR2 YFSETQ. The CDR3 sequence: CASRNTGAGNTIYF. In DNA, the CDR3 is TGCGCCAGCAGGAATACAGGGGCGGGAAACACCATATATTTT.

This chain uses TRBV2 with TRBJ1-1; TRBD1 is a possible D gene (6 bases). The CDR3 consists of 13 residues. In germline, CDR1 is SNHLY, CDR2 FYNNEI. Trimming removed 4 bases at V and 12 bases at J, with 18 bases between. The CDR3 loop reads CASSGPSQGIPFF. The CDR3 DNA reads TGTGCCAGCAGTGGTCCCTCACAGGGTATACCTTTCTTT. The whole variable domain, filled in from reference TRBV2 and TRBJ1-1, reads EPEVTQTPSHQVTQMGQEVILRCVPISNHLYFYWYRQILGQKVEFLVSFYNNEISEKSEIFDDQFSVERPDGSNFTLKIRSTKLEDSAMYFCASSGPSQGIPFFGQGTRLTVV.

This clone came up a few times. The gene calls are TRBV6-4 and TRBJ1-1, with 8 bases that match TRBD1. The CDR3 is 13 amino acids. The germline CDR1 and CDR2 sequences are MRHNA and SNTAGT. V was clipped by 8 bases and J by 4 bases; unmatched bases: 6. The CDR3, as DNA: TGTGCCAGCCAACAGGGGGAGGGCACTGAAGCTTTCTTT. This encodes CASQQGEGTEAFF.

The chain is built from TRBV6-5 and TRBJ1-2; 7 nucleotides match TRBD1. J lost 4 bases, V lost 2 bases, and 1 base had no gene match. The germline V gene has CDR1 MNHEY and CDR2 SVGAGI. The CDR3 is 13 residues long. The CDR3 spells CASSYRTGYGYTF. CDR3 bases: TGTGCCAGCAGTTACCGGACAGGCTATGGCTACACCTTC.

In nucleotides, the CDR3 is TGTGCCAGCAGCAAACAGGTACCTGAAGCTTTCTTT. It is translated as CASSKQVPEAFF. The chain combines TRBV2 with TRBJ1-1; weak D call: TRBD1 (5 bases). The CDR3 runs to 12 residues. Germline V gene sequence: CDR1 SNHLY, CDR2 FYNNEI. V shed 6 bases and J shed 6 bases, with 11 bases lying between them.

The rearrangement uses TRBV6-5 and TRBJ1-5, with D unresolved. Germline V lookup: CDR1 MNHEY, CDR2 SVGAGI. The V end was cut by 0 bases, the J end by 0 bases, with 6 bases between. The CDR3 loop spans 15 amino acids. The CDR3 region has the DNA TGTGCCAGCAGTTACTCGATCGATAGCAATCAGCCCCAGCATTTT. Encoded protein: CASSYSIDSNQPQHF.

This chain links TRBV4-3 with TRBJ2-2, with unresolved D. Looked up from germline, CDR1 is LGHNA and CDR2 is YSLEER. Trimming left V 0 bases short and J 5 bases short, with 7 bases between. This CDR3 region has 14 residues. Here the CDR3 reads CASSQERETGELFF. In DNA, the CDR3 is TGCGCCAGCAGCCAAGAGCGAGAAACCGGGGAGCTGTTTTTT.

This chain joins TRBV11-1 and TRBJ2-7, with D possibly being TRBD1 or TRBD2 (5 bases each). The CDR3 contains 15 residues. CDR1 and CDR2 from the germline V gene are SGHAT and FQDESV (reference sequence). V was cut by 6 bases and J by 4 bases, with 19 bases left in between. As DNA, the CDR3 is TGTGCCAGCAGTCCCTTCAGTGTGGGACCGTACGAGCAGTACTTC. Residues: CASSPFSVGPYEQYF.

This clone has a single count. The V gene is TRBV11-1, the J gene TRBJ2-7; 11 nucleotides match TRBD2. Losses at the gene ends were 4 bases for V and 0 bases for J; bases not matched to a gene: 2. Germline assignment: CDR1 SGHAT and CDR2 FQDESV (reference sequence). This CDR3 region has 15 residues. The CDR3 nucleotides are TGTGCCAGCAGCTCCGGGACTAGCGGCTCCTACGAGCAGTACTTC. This sequence encodes CASSSGTSGSYEQYF.